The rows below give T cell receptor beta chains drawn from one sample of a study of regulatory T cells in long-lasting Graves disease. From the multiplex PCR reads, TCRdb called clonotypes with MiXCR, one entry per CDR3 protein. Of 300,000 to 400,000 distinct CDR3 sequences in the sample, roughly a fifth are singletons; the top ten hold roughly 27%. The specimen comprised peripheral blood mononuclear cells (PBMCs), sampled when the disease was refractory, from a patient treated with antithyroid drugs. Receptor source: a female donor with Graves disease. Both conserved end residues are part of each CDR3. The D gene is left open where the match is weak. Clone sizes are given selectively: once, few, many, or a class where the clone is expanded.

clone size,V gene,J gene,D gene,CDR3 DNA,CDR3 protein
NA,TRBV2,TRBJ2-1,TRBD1,TGTGCCAGCAGTGAAGGGGACAGGGTTAGGCCTGAGCAGTTCTTC,CASSEGDRVRPEQFF
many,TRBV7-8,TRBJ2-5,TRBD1,TGTGCCAGCAGACGACGTAGTGGCAGGGGGCTTGGAGAGACCCAGTACTTC,CASRRRSGRGLGETQYF
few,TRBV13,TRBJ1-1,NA,TGTGCCAGCAGCTTAGCAGAAGCTTTCTTT,CASSLAEAFF
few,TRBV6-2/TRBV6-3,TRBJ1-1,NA,TGTGCCAGCAGTAGCCTCCAGGGGTACACTGAAGCTTTCTTT,CASSSLQGYTEAFF
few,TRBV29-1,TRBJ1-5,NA,TGCAGCGTGACACAGGGTACAAGGGATCAGCCCCAGCATTTT,CSVTQGTRDQPQHF
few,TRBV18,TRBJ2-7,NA,TGTGCCAGCTCACCCGGGAGGGGGCTCTCCTACGAGCAGTACTTC,CASSPGRGLSYEQYF
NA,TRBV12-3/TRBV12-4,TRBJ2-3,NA,TGTGCCAGCTCCAGAGGAAAGAGCACAGATACGCAGTATTTT,CASSRGKSTDTQYF
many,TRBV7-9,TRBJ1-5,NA,TGTGCCAGCAGCAGGGGATTAGGCTATCAGCCCCAGCATTTT,CASSRGLGYQPQHF
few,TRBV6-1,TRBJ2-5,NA,TGTGCCAGCAGTAAAGGGACCCGAGGGGAGACCCAGTACTTC,CASSKGTRGETQYF
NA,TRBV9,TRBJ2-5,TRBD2,TGTGCCAGCAGCGCTACTAGCGGAGGATTACAAGAGACCCAGTACTTC,CASSATSGGLQETQYF
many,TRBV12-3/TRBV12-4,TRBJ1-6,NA,TGTGCCAGCAGTTCGTCTCGGGGATCACCCCTCCACTTT,CASSSSRGSPLHF
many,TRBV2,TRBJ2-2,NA,TGTGCTTCCGGTCGTCGGCAGAACACCGGGGAGCTGTTTTTT,CASGRRQNTGELFF
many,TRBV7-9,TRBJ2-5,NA,TGTGCCAGCAGCTTCAGACTAGGGTTTCATCAAGAGACCCAGTACTTC,CASSFRLGFHQETQYF
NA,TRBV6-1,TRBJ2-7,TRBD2,TGTGCCAGCAGTGAACTCCCGGGACTAGCCTACGAGCAGTACTTC,CASSELPGLAYEQYF
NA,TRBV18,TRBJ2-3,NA,TGTGCCAGCTCACCACGGATAGATACGCAGTATTTT,CASSPRIDTQYF
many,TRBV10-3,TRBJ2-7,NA,TGTGCCATCAGTGAGTCAGACAGCGGACACTACGAGCAGTACTTC,CAISESDSGHYEQYF
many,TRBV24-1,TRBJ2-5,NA,TGTGCCACCAGTAGGACCGGTGGACAAGAGACCCAGTACTTC,CATSRTGGQETQYF
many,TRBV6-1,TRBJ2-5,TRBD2,TGTGCCAGCAGCAGGCGCATAGCGGGGCTAGAGACCCAGTACTTC,CASSRRIAGLETQYF
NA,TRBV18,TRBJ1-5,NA,TGTGCCAGCTCACCCCAATCTGGGGCTCTCAATCAGCCCCAGCATTTT,CASSPQSGALNQPQHF
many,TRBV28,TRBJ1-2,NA,TGTGCCAGCGGACAGAACTATGGCTACACCTTC,CASGQNYGYTF
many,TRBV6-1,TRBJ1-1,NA,TGTGCCAGCAGTCGCTCCGGGGACCCTGAAGCTTTCTTT,CASSRSGDPEAFF
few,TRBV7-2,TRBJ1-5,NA,TGTGCCAGCAGCTTAGTCCGCGACAAAGGCAGCAATCAGCCCCAGCATTTT,CASSLVRDKGSNQPQHF
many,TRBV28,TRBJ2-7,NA,TGTGCCAGCAGTTTTCCCAGGGACGAGCAGTACTTC,CASSFPRDEQYF
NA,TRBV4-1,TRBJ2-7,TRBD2,TGCGCCAGCAGCCTAAGTCCGGGACTAGCGGGAATCGAGCAGTACTTC,CASSLSPGLAGIEQYF
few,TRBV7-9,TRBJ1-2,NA,TGTGCCAGCAGCTCAAACCCGAGTTTGGGGAAGGACTATGGCTACACCTTC,CASSSNPSLGKDYGYTF
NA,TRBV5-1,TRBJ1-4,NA,TGCGCCAGCAGCCATGGGGGTTCCGATGAAAAACTGTTTTTT,CASSHGGSDEKLFF
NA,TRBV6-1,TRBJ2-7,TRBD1,TGTGCCAGCAGTGGGGGGACAGTCCCCTTATCCTACGAGCAGTACTTC,CASSGGTVPLSYEQYF
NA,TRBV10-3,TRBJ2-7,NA,TGTGCCATCAGTGTCCGGGACACTCTGGGGAACGAGCAGTACTTC,CAISVRDTLGNEQYF
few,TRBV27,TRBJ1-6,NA,TGTGCCAGCAGTTTAACCGGGGGTTATTCACCCCTCCACTTT,CASSLTGGYSPLHF
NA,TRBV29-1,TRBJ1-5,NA,TGCAGCGTTGGGTCAGGGGCATTTAGCAATCAGCCCCAGCATTTT,CSVGSGAFSNQPQHF
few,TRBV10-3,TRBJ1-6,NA,TGTGCCATCAGTGAGTCACGCGGTAAGGGATCACCCCTCCACTTT,CAISESRGKGSPLHF
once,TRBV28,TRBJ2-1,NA,TGTGCCAGCACTCGGGAATTCCTCTACAATGAGCAGTTCTTC,CASTREFLYNEQFF
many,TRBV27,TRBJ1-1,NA,TGTGCCAGCAGTGCGGGTCTCCAGGGCACTGAAGCTTTCTTT,CASSAGLQGTEAFF
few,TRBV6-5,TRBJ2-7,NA,TGTGCCAGCAGTTACTCGATTGCAGGGTCCTACGAGCAGTACTTC,CASSYSIAGSYEQYF
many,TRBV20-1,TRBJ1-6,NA,TGCAGTGCTAGGGAGTGGAGGATTAATTCACCCCTCCACTTT,CSAREWRINSPLHF
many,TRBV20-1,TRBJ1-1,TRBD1,TGCAGTGCTATGGCCGGGACAGGGGGTCATGAAGCTTTCTTT,CSAMAGTGGHEAFF
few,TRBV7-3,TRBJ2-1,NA,TGTGCCAGCAGCTTAACGTTCAGCGCAGGAGGGGGTTCAATGTTCTTC,CASSLTFSAGGGSMFF
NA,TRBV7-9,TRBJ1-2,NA,TGTGCCAGCAGCTTAGCGCGGCCGCCAAATGGCTACACCTTC,CASSLARPPNGYTF
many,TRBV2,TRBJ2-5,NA,TGTGCCAGCTCTAAAAACAGGCAAGGGGAGACCCAGTACTTC,CASSKNRQGETQYF
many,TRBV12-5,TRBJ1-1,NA,TGTGCTAGTGGTTTGGTACACAGGGCAGACACTGAAGCTTTCTTT,CASGLVHRADTEAFF
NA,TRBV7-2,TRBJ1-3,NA,TGTGCCAGCAGCTGGCGGGGTCGGGCTTGGGCTGGAAACACCATATATTTT,CASSWRGRAWAGNTIYF
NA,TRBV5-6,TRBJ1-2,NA,TGTGCCAGCAGCCCCCCTGACAGGCCGAGGGACTATGGCTACACCTTC,CASSPPDRPRDYGYTF
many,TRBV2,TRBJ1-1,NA,TGTGCCAGCAGAACGGAGTCGAACACTGAAGCTTTCTTT,CASRTESNTEAFF
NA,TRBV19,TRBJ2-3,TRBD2,TGTGCCAGTAGCCCCGGCCTTTGGCGGGGGGTCCTCACAGATACGCAGTATTTT,CASSPGLWRGVLTDTQYF
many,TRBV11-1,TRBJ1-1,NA,TGTGCCAGCAGCTTCGTCGAGAACACTGAAGCTTTCTTT,CASSFVENTEAFF
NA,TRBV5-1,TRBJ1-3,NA,TGCGCCAGCAGCTTGGATTACTCTGGAAACACCATATATTTT,CASSLDYSGNTIYF
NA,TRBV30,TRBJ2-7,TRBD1,TGTGCCTGGAGTGGGACACAGGGGGCTGGGTTC,CAWSGTQGAGF
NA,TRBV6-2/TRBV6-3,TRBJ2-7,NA,TGTGCCAGCAGTTACGGGACGGGTTCACACGAGCAGTACTTC,CASSYGTGSHEQYF
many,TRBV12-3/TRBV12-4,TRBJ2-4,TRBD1,TGTGCCAGCAGTATCGCCGGGACAGGGGGCGGTGTTCTAGCCAAAAACATTCAGTACTTC,CASSIAGTGGGVLAKNIQYF
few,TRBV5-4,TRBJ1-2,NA,TGTGCCAGCAGCCTGTATACGGTGGACTATGGCTACACCTTC,CASSLYTVDYGYTF
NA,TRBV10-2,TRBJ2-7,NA,TGCGCCAGCAGGAACAGGGCCTACGAGCAGTACTTC,CASRNRAYEQYF
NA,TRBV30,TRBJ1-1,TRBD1,TGTGCCGGGAAAAGGGGGCCAGGGAACACTGAAGCTTTCTTT,CAGKRGPGNTEAFF
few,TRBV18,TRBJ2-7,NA,TGTGCCAGCTCACGGGACTCAGGTTACGAACAGTACTTC,CASSRDSGYEQYF
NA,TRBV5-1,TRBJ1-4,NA,TGCGCCAGCAGCTTAGGGGCACAGGGAACAAAACTGTTTTTT,CASSLGAQGTKLFF
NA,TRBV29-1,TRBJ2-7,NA,TGCAGCGTAGGGCAGGGGACCTCCTACGAGCAGTACTTC,CSVGQGTSYEQYF
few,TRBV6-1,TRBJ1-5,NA,TGTGCCAGCATTTGGAAACTTTATAACAATCAGCCCCAGCATTTT,CASIWKLYNNQPQHF
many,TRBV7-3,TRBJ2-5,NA,TGTGCCAGCAGCTTAGAGAGGGAGATCGGGACCCAGTACTTC,CASSLEREIGTQYF
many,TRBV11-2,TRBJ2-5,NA,TGTGCCAGCAGCTTTTACGGAGAGACCCAGTACTTC,CASSFYGETQYF
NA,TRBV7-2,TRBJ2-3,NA,TGTGCCAGCAGCTCGTGGACCAGCACAGATACGCAGTATTTT,CASSSWTSTDTQYF